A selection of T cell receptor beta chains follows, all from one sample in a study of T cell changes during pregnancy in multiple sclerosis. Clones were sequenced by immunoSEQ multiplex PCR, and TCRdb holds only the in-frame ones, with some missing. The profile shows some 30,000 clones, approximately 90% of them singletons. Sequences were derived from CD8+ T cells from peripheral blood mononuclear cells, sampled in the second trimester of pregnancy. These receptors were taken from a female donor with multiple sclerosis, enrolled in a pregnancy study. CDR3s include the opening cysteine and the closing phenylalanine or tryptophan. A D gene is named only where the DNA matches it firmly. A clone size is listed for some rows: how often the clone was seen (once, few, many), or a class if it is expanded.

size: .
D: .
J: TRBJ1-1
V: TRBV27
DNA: TGTGCCAGCAGTTTTAAGGGGCTTGAAGCTTTCTTT
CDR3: CASSFKGLEAFF

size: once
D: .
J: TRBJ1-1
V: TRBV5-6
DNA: TGTGCCAGCAGCCTCTCCTACGATTCTTTGAACACTGAAGCTTTCTTT
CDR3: CASSLSYDSLNTEAFF

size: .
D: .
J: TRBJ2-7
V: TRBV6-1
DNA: TGTGCCAGCAGTGAATGGGGTTCTTTGGGGACTCCCATCTACGAGCAGTACTTC
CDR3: CASSEWGSLGTPIYEQYF

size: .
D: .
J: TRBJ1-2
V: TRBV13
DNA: TGTGCCAGCAGCTTAGGCCCCAGGGGCGAGTATGGCTACACCTTC
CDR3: CASSLGPRGEYGYTF

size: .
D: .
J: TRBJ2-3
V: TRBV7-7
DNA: TGTGCCAGCAGCATTGGACTAACTAGCACAGATACGCAGTATTTT
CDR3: CASSIGLTSTDTQYF

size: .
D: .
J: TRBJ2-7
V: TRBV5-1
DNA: TGCGCCAGCAGCTTGTCTAACGAGCAGTACTTC
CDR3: CASSLSNEQYF

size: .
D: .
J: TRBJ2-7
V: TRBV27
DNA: TGTGCCAGCAGTTTCTCAGACACTTACGAGCAGTACTTC
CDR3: CASSFSDTYEQYF

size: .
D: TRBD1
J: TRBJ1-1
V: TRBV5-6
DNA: TGTGCCAGCAGCTGGAGGGACAGCCCCGAAGCTTTCTTT
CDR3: CASSWRDSPEAFF

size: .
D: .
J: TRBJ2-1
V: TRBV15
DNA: TGTGCCACCAGCAGAAGTGGGGGGGCCTCTAATGAGCAGTTCTTC
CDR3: CATSRSGGASNEQFF

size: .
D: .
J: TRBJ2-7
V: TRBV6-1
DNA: TGTGCCAGCAGTGATTTTCCGGAGGGCTCCTACGAGCAGTACTTC
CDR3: CASSDFPEGSYEQYF

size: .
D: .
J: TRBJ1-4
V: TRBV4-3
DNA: TGCGCCAGCAGCCTCCTGACAAGCCCGGATGAAAAACTGTTTTTT
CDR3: CASSLLTSPDEKLFF

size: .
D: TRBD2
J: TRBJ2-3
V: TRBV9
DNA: TGTGCCAGCAGCGTAGTTCTGGGACTAGCGGGGGGTAGCACAGATACGCAGTATTTT
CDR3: CASSVVLGLAGGSTDTQYF

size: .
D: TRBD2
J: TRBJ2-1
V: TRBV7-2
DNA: TGTGCCAGCAGCTTGGAGCGGGATTACAATGAGCAGTTCTTC
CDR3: CASSLERDYNEQFF

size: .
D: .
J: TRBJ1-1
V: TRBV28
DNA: TGTGCCAGCAGTTTGGGTCTCTCGGGCACTGAAGCTTTCTTT
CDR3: CASSLGLSGTEAFF

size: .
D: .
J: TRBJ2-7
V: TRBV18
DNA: TGTGCCAGCTCACCACCAAATTCGTACGAGCAGTACTTC
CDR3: CASSPPNSYEQYF